Listed below are T cell receptor beta chains from one sample, sequenced in a study of beta chain features in type 1 diabetes. TCRdb's copy holds only in-frame clones and misses some; the assay was immunoSEQ multiplex PCR. This table holds roughly 290,000 clones, about 15% found once. The material sequenced was naive CD4+ T cells from blood. The receptors were gathered from a man aged 18 to 29 with type 1 diabetes. Both conserved end residues are part of each CDR3. A D gene is named only where the DNA matches it firmly. Clone size, where shown, is once, few, many, or a class for clones that have expanded.

V: TRBV5-1; J: TRBJ2-7; D: .; size: .; DNA: TGCGCCAGCAGCTCCACAGGTCTGGGCTACGAGCAGTACTTC; CDR3: CASSSTGLGYEQYF
V: TRBV18; J: TRBJ1-5; D: TRBD1; size: .; DNA: TGTGCCAGCTCACGGGACAGGGGCAATCAGCCCCAGCATTTT; CDR3: CASSRDRGNQPQHF
V: TRBV19; J: TRBJ1-1; D: TRBD1; size: .; DNA: TGTGCCAGTGGGGGACAGGGGGCCGCTGAAGCTTTCTTT; CDR3: CASGGQGAAEAFF
V: TRBV5-4; J: TRBJ2-7; D: TRBD2; size: once; DNA: TGTGCCAGCAGCTCCCGTAGCGGGAGGAAGGCCTACGAGCAGTACTTC; CDR3: CASSSRSGRKAYEQYF
V: TRBV29-1; J: TRBJ2-3; D: TRBD2; size: .; DNA: TGCAGCTTCCGGTTTGCGGGGGCAGATACGCAGTATTTT; CDR3: CSFRFAGADTQYF
V: TRBV4-1; J: TRBJ2-7; D: .; size: .; DNA: TGCGCCAGCAGCCGAGCCTTAGTGGGAGTTGGGTACGAGCAGTACTTC; CDR3: CASSRALVGVGYEQYF
V: TRBV11-2; J: TRBJ2-3; D: TRBD1; size: few; DNA: TGTGCCAGCAGCCCTTGGACAGGGGGGGATACGCAGTATTTT; CDR3: CASSPWTGGDTQYF
V: TRBV7-9; J: TRBJ2-7; D: TRBD2; size: few; DNA: TGTGCCAGCAGCTTAGCCCTGGGACTAGTCTACGAGCAGTACTTC; CDR3: CASSLALGLVYEQYF
V: TRBV25-1; J: TRBJ2-3; D: TRBD2; size: few; DNA: TGTGCCAGCAGTAGCGGGAGGTTGCAGTATTTT; CDR3: CASSSGRLQYF
V: TRBV7-2; J: TRBJ2-1; D: TRBD2; size: .; DNA: TGTGCCAGCAGCCCCCGGCGACTAGCGGGATACAATGAGCAGTTCTTC; CDR3: CASSPRRLAGYNEQFF
V: TRBV7-9; J: TRBJ2-3; D: .; size: few; DNA: TGTGCCAGCAGGGAGCACTCTAGCACAGATACGCAGTATTTT; CDR3: CASREHSSTDTQYF
V: TRBV7-2; J: TRBJ2-2; D: TRBD2; size: .; DNA: TGTGCCAGCAGCTCGGGACTAGCGGTTTTGACCGGGGAGCTGTTTTTT; CDR3: CASSSGLAVLTGELFF
V: TRBV28; J: TRBJ2-7; D: TRBD2; size: few; DNA: TGTGCCAGCAGGTTCGCCGGGCTAGCGGACGAGCAGTACTTC; CDR3: CASRFAGLADEQYF
V: TRBV30; J: TRBJ1-1; D: .; size: .; DNA: TGTGCCTGGGAAGAGGACACCTCCTCCACTGAAGCTTTCTTT; CDR3: CAWEEDTSSTEAFF
V: TRBV5-4; J: TRBJ2-5; D: TRBD2; size: .; DNA: TGTGCCAGCAGCATAGCGGGAGAGGAGACCCAGTACTTC; CDR3: CASSIAGEETQYF
V: TRBV4-2; J: TRBJ2-3; D: .; size: .; DNA: TGTGCCAGCAGCCAAGGTCGGTGGCGCGGGGAGTTCACAGATACGCAGTATTTT; CDR3: CASSQGRWRGEFTDTQYF
V: TRBV10-3; J: TRBJ2-6; D: .; size: .; DNA: TGTGCCATCAGTGTGGCTTCTGGGGCCAACGTCCTGACTTTC; CDR3: CAISVASGANVLTF
V: TRBV7-2; J: TRBJ1-1; D: .; size: .; DNA: TGTGCCAGCAGCTTAGCGGGGGGGGGAGCTTTCTTT; CDR3: CASSLAGGGAFF
V: TRBV7-2; J: TRBJ2-5; D: TRBD2; size: .; DNA: TGTGCCAGCAGCTCGCGCGGGGCGGGAGGGAGCCAAGAGACCCAGTACTTC; CDR3: CASSSRGAGGSQETQYF
V: TRBV6-6; J: TRBJ1-1; D: TRBD1; size: .; DNA: TGTGCCAGCAGCTCAGGGGGAAGGACTGAAGCTTTCTTT; CDR3: CASSSGGRTEAFF
V: TRBV18; J: TRBJ2-7; D: TRBD1; size: .; DNA: TGTGCCAGCTCACCGGGACAGACCTACGAGCAGTACTTC; CDR3: CASSPGQTYEQYF
V: TRBV10-2; J: TRBJ2-1; D: TRBD1; size: .; DNA: TGCGCCAGCAGTGAAAGGACAGGGCACAATGAGCAGTTCTTC; CDR3: CASSERTGHNEQFF
V: TRBV5-1; J: TRBJ2-7; D: .; size: .; DNA: TGCGCCAGCAGCTTGGGGGGGACTGTCGACGAGCAGTACTTC; CDR3: CASSLGGTVDEQYF
V: TRBV11-2; J: TRBJ2-1; D: TRBD2; size: .; DNA: TGTGCCAGCAACCCCTGGGCTAGCGGGGTGGATGAGCAGTTCTTC; CDR3: CASNPWASGVDEQFF
V: TRBV19; J: TRBJ2-7; D: TRBD1; size: few; DNA: TGTGCCAGTAGGATGGGGGACAGTTCCTACGAGCAGTACTTC; CDR3: CASRMGDSSYEQYF
V: TRBV28; J: TRBJ2-2; D: .; size: .; DNA: TGTGCCAGCAGATCACAGGGCACCGGGGAGCTGTTTTTT; CDR3: CASRSQGTGELFF
V: TRBV11-2; J: TRBJ2-1; D: .; size: .; DNA: TGTGCCAGCAGCTTACGGGGGACAGATGAGCAGTTCTTC; CDR3: CASSLRGTDEQFF
V: TRBV9; J: TRBJ1-6; D: TRBD1; size: .; DNA: TGTGCCAGCAGCGTACAGGGGGCCATTGGGAGGAATTCACCCCTCCACTTT; CDR3: CASSVQGAIGRNSPLHF
V: TRBV5-1; J: TRBJ2-2; D: .; size: .; DNA: TGCGCCAGCAGCTTGGCCATGGCTGGCACCGGGGAGCTGTTTTTT; CDR3: CASSLAMAGTGELFF
V: TRBV7-2; J: TRBJ1-2; D: .; size: .; DNA: TGTGCCAGCAGCTTAGGATTTATGGTCAGTCGCGGCGGCTACACCTTC; CDR3: CASSLGFMVSRGGYTF
V: TRBV7-2; J: TRBJ1-6; D: TRBD1; size: few; DNA: TGTGCCAGCAGCCGGGACAGCAGCTCCTATAATTCACCCCTCCACTTT; CDR3: CASSRDSSSYNSPLHF
V: TRBV9; J: TRBJ2-3; D: TRBD2; size: few; DNA: TGTGCCAGCAGCGCCTATAGCGGGAGTAGCGTAGATACGCAGTATTTT; CDR3: CASSAYSGSSVDTQYF
V: TRBV19; J: TRBJ2-1; D: .; size: .; DNA: TGTGCCAGTACCACGAATCGATACGGTGAGCAGTTCTTC; CDR3: CASTTNRYGEQFF
V: TRBV4-3; J: TRBJ1-2; D: TRBD1; size: .; DNA: TGCGCCAGCAGCCAAACAGTTCGACAGGGAAGATATGGCTACACCTTC; CDR3: CASSQTVRQGRYGYTF
V: TRBV27; J: TRBJ2-1; D: .; size: few; DNA: TGTGCCAGCAGGACGACAGCTTACAATGAGCAGTTCTTC; CDR3: CASRTTAYNEQFF
V: TRBV30; J: TRBJ1-5; D: TRBD1; size: few; DNA: TGTGCCTGGGGTGGGACAGAACGATGGCCCCAGCATTTT; CDR3: CAWGGTERWPQHF
V: TRBV7-9; J: TRBJ2-1; D: .; size: .; DNA: TGTGCCAGCAGCCGATTGACCGACAGATATGAGCAGTTCTTC; CDR3: CASSRLTDRYEQFF
V: TRBV29-1; J: TRBJ2-1; D: TRBD1; size: few; DNA: TGCAGCGTTGCATTGACAGGGGCCCACACTGAGCAGTTCTTC; CDR3: CSVALTGAHTEQFF
V: TRBV19; J: TRBJ1-5; D: TRBD1; size: few; DNA: TGTGCCAGTAGTATGGACAGGGGAAGAGGGCAGCCCCAGCATTTT; CDR3: CASSMDRGRGQPQHF
V: TRBV19; J: TRBJ2-5; D: .; size: .; DNA: TGTGCCAGTGCGCCTTGGGCGGGGGCCGCCCTAGAGACCCAGTACTTC; CDR3: CASAPWAGAALETQYF
V: TRBV4-1; J: TRBJ2-5; D: TRBD2; size: .; DNA: TGCGCCAGCAGCCAGGATAGCGGGGGAGAGACCCAGTACTTC; CDR3: CASSQDSGGETQYF
V: TRBV30; J: TRBJ2-7; D: .; size: few; DNA: TGTGCCTCCGGACAGCAGGCCTACGAGCAGTACTTC; CDR3: CASGQQAYEQYF